This TCR beta chain is drawn from a study of T-cell reconstitution after alpha-beta-depleted transplantation in children. Points from the study as a whole: T-cell numbers and diversity, one year after transplant, stemmed largely from T cells that were newly produced. Alpha-beta T cells present about two months after transplant were reported to originate from several hundred expanded graft clones.

Trimming at V came to 4 bases and at J to 2 bases, leaving 3 bases not matched to a gene. CDR1 and CDR2 (germline): WSHSY, SAAADI. This CDR3 comprises 14 residues. Molecular barcoding with unique molecular identifiers was used for the TCRbeta library. From the PCR reads, TCRdb called clonotypes with MiXCR, one entry per CDR3 protein. The sample consists of approximately 120,000 distinct CDR3 sequences, 9.5% to 10% of them appearing once. This clonotype was found many times. The antigen is undetermined. This chain connects TRBV10-2 to TRBJ2-7; TRBD1 matches 9 bases. Sequenced here: PBMCs, mostly from graft donor cells, sampled 180 days after TCRalphabeta/CD19-depleted stem cell transplant. This clonotype was sampled from a girl under three years old who had a stem cell transplant for combined immunodeficiency, so the T cells may come from the graft donor. The CDR3 DNA follows: TGCGCCAGCAGTGGGACAGGGGAAACCTACGAGCAGTACTTC. It yields the protein CASSGTGETYEQYF.